Each of the 21 T cell receptor beta chains below was sequenced from the same sample in a study of T cell changes during pregnancy in multiple sclerosis. TCRdb keeps only in-frame clones here, not all; method: immunoSEQ multiplex PCR. The table records about 40,000 clones, 92% of them present only once. The sample was CD4+ T cells from peripheral blood mononuclear cells, taken before pregnancy. The receptors come from a female donor with multiple sclerosis, enrolled in a pregnancy study.

The chain links TRBV5-8 to TRBJ1-1; D possibly corresponds to TRBD1 (6 bases). CDR3 size: 15 residues. Germline lookup yields CDR1 SGHTS and CDR2 YDEGEE. V was cut by 3 bases and J by 0 bases, with 12 bases left in between. This CDR3 reads CASSSWTAMNTEAFF. DNA for the CDR3: TGTGCCAGCAGCTCATGGACAGCCATGAACACTGAAGCTTTCTTT.

V is TRBV18 and J is TRBJ2-7, with TRBD1 matching over 7 bases. Unmatched junction bases numbered 7, after V lost 5 bases and J lost 3 bases. The CDR3 covers 14 residues. The germline V gene encodes CDR1 KGHSH and CDR2 LQKENI. CDR3 in DNA: TGTGCCAGCTCATCGGGGACAGCTTACTACGAGCAGTACTTC. It codes for CASSSGTAYYEQYF.

This chain connects TRBV6-1 to TRBJ1-5; possible D gene TRBD1, 5 bases. The CDR3 covers 15 residues. The V and J ends lost 3 bases and 4 bases respectively, with 13 bases between them. Germline V gene lookup returns CDR1 MNHNS and CDR2 SASEGT. CDR3 sequence (DNA): TGTGCCAGCAGTGAGGGGCAGATGGAGAATCAGCCCCAGCATTTT. Its translation: CASSEGQMENQPQHF.

In its sample, this clone was seen once. This chain joins TRBV5-1 and TRBJ1-1, with 8 bases matching TRBD1. This CDR3 has 15 amino acids. The junction had 6 bases not matched to a gene; V was cut back by 0 bases and J by 5 bases. The germline CDR1 and CDR2 sequences are SGHRS and YFSETQ. The CDR3 loop is CASSLADRGWTEAFF. The CDR3 nucleotides read TGCGCCAGCAGCTTGGCCGACAGGGGATGGACTGAAGCTTTCTTT.

V usage is TRBV18 and J usage is TRBJ1-5; 9 nucleotides match TRBD1. Germline assignment: CDR1 KGHSH and CDR2 LQKENI. V trimming: 6 bases; J trimming: 6 bases; junction bases outside the gene matches: 6. The CDR3 loop spans 14 amino acids. The CDR3 coding sequence is TGTGCCAGCTCTTGGGACAGGGAGCTTCAGCCCCAGCATTTT. This codes for CASSWDRELQPQHF.

The rearrangement links TRBV29-1 to TRBJ2-1; 9 nucleotides match TRBD2. Germline CDR1 and CDR2: SQVTM and ANQGSEA. This CDR3 comprises 14 residues. The junction had 13 bases not matched to a gene; V was cut back by 7 bases and J by 9 bases. The CDR3 region is CSALSGGREVEQFF. Written as DNA, the CDR3 is TGCAGCGCCCTTAGCGGGGGCCGTGAGGTTGAGCAGTTCTTC.

The V and J genes are TRBV7-9 and TRBJ2-1; D might be TRBD1 (5 bases). The germline V and J ends were trimmed by 4 bases and 9 bases, with 19 bases remaining between them. This CDR3 is built from 15 residues. Germline loops: CDR1 SEHNR, CDR2 FQNEAQ (reference sequence). CDR3 nucleotides: TGTGCCAGCAGCTCCGGCTTAGGGGCCGTAAGTGAGCAGTTCTTC. Protein: CASSSGLGAVSEQFF.

CDR3 loop: CASSLVTSGRGEQFF. Here the CDR3 DNA reads TGTGCCAGCAGCTTAGTCACTAGCGGGAGAGGCGAGCAGTTCTTC. The V gene is TRBV11-2, the J gene TRBJ2-1, with 11 bases matching TRBD2. Germline V lookup: CDR1 SGHAT, CDR2 FQNNGV. V lost 1 base and J lost 10; bases outside the gene matches: 6. CDR3 length: 15 residues.

J is TRBJ2-1 and V is TRBV28, with 7 bases aligning to TRBD1. Germline V gene data show CDR1 as MDHEN and CDR2 as SYDVKM. The CDR3 covers 14 residues. CDR3: CALDRVRGSNEQFF. The CDR3 region has the DNA TGTGCGCTTGACAGGGTCAGGGGCAGCAATGAGCAGTTCTTC.

This chain joins TRBV11-2 and TRBJ2-7; possibly TRBD2 for D (5 bases). The CDR3 has 14 residues. CDR1 and CDR2 (germline): SGHAT, FQNNGV. V shed 3 bases and J shed 3 bases, with 12 bases lying between them. CDR3 in DNA: TGTGCCAGCAGCTTGGAGCGGAGGAGCTACGAGCAGTACTTC. This gives the protein CASSLERRSYEQYF. Drawing the rest from reference TRBV11-2 and TRBJ2-7, the complete variable domain is EAGVAQSPRYKIIEKRQSVAFWCNPISGHATLYWYQQILGQGPKLLIQFQNNGVVDDSQLPKDRFSAERLKGVDSTLKIQPAKLEDSAVYLCASSLERRSYEQYFGPGTRLTVT.

This chain joins TRBV28 and TRBJ2-7; 11 bases are shared with TRBD1. V was clipped by 1 base and J by 4 bases; unmatched bases: 3. Germline loops: CDR1 MDHEN, CDR2 SYDVKM. This CDR3 has 15 residues. CDR3 sequence reads: CASSLSGQGEYEQYF. In DNA form, the CDR3 reads TGTGCCAGCAGTTTATCGGGACAGGGGGAATACGAGCAGTACTTC.

V and J are TRBV7-2 and TRBJ1-1; no firm D call. Germline V gene data show CDR1 as SGHTA and CDR2 as FQGNSA. The CDR3 is made up of 12 amino acids. Trimming took 1 base from V and 7 from J, leaving 7 bases between them. The CDR3 DNA reads as TGTGCCAGCAGCTTAGTGACTAGTGAAGCTTTCTTT. Protein product: CASSLVTSEAFF.

The V and J genes are TRBV6-1 and TRBJ2-3, with a possible D match to TRBD2 (6 bases). In germline, CDR1 is MNHNS, CDR2 SASEGT. Trimming cost V 2 bases and J 2 bases, with 14 bases left between them. The CDR3 spans 16 residues. CDR3: CASSELVSGYTDTQYF. For the CDR3, the DNA is TGTGCCAGCAGTGAATTGGTTAGCGGCTACACAGATACGCAGTATTTT.

The genes are TRBV23-1 and TRBJ2-5, with TRBD1 matching over 10 bases. TRBV23-1 is reported as an ORF; its role is uncertain. The CDR3 contains 15 residues. V gave up 3 bases and J gave up 5 bases; unmatched junction bases: 6. CDR3 amino acids: CASSQTGQGSETQYF. The CDR3 coding sequence is TGCGCCAGCAGTCAGACGGGACAGGGGTCGGAGACCCAGTACTTC.

This chain uses TRBV28 with TRBJ1-5; 9 nucleotides align to TRBD1. V lost 5 bases, J lost 6 bases, and 8 bases stayed unmatched. The CDR3 consists of 15 residues. Germline values: CDR1 MDHEN, CDR2 SYDVKM. CDR3 bases: TGTGCCAGCAGTCAGACCGGGACAGGGACTCAGCCCCAGCATTTT. It translates to CASSQTGTGTQPQHF. The full variable domain, its missing parts supplied by reference TRBV28 and TRBJ1-5, is DVKVTQSSRYLVKRTGEKVFLECVQDMDHENMFWYRQDPGLGLRLIYFSYDVKMKEKGDIPEGYSVSREKKERFSLILESASTNQTSMYLCASSQTGTGTQPQHFGDGTRLSIL.

The J gene is TRBJ2-7, the V gene TRBV7-2, with no clear D. This CDR3 region has 13 residues. Germline-derived CDR1 and CDR2 are SGHTA and FQGNSA. V was clipped by 0 bases and J by 3 bases, with 6 bases between them. The chain's CDR3 is CASSLAYFYEQYF. The DNA of the CDR3 is TGTGCCAGCAGCTTAGCTTACTTCTACGAGCAGTACTTC. Full variable domain (rest looked up from reference TRBV7-2 and TRBJ2-7): GAGVSQSPSNKVTEKGKDVELRCDPISGHTALYWYRQSLGQGLEFLIYFQGNSAPDKSGLPSDRFSAERTGGSVSTLTIQRTQQEDSAVYLCASSLAYFYEQYFGPGTRLTVT.

This clone was counted only a few times. The chain recombines TRBV2 with TRBJ2-1; the D gene is possibly TRBD2 (5 bases). Trimming removed 0 bases from V and 8 bases from J, with 17 bases in between. The CDR3 has 16 amino acids. Germline V gives CDR1 SNHLY, CDR2 FYNNEI. The CDR3 DNA is TGTGCCAGCAGTGAAGCGCGCGGGCCCCGGGCCGATGAGCAGTTCTTC. This sequence encodes CASSEARGPRADEQFF.

This chain connects TRBV2 to TRBJ2-2; tentative D call: TRBD1 (5 bases). The CDR3 has 13 residues. V was trimmed by 10 bases and J by 4 bases, leaving 13 bases between them. CDR1 and CDR2 (germline): SNHLY, FYNNEI. As DNA, the CDR3 is TGTGCCACCTTGGGGCAGGTCACCGGGGAGCTGTTTTTT. It yields the protein CATLGQVTGELFF. The full variable domain, rest sourced from reference TRBV2 and TRBJ2-2, is EPEVTQTPSHQVTQMGQEVILRCVPISNHLYFYWYRQILGQKVEFLVSFYNNEISEKSEIFDDQFSVERPDGSNFTLKIRSTKLEDSAMYFCATLGQVTGELFFGEGSRLTVL.

The rearrangement joins TRBV5-5 to TRBJ2-7; 12 positions match TRBD1. The length of the CDR3 is 15 residues. The junction had 6 bases not matched to a gene; V was cut back by 5 bases and J by 3 bases. Germline V gene data show CDR1 as SGHKS and CDR2 as YYEKEE (reference sequence). CDR3 in DNA: TGTGCCAGCAGTCCGGGACAGGGGGCGAACTACGAGCAGTACTTC. Protein: CASSPGQGANYEQYF.

The chain joins TRBV27 to TRBJ2-1, with 10 bases that match TRBD2. The CDR3 is 17 residues long. The trim removed 4 bases at V and 0 bases at J, leaving 6 bases unmatched. Germline CDR1 MNHEY, CDR2 SMNVEV (reference sequence). Here the CDR3 DNA reads TGTGCCAGCAGTTATAGAACTAGCGGGAACTCCTACAATGAGCAGTTCTTC. It yields the protein CASSYRTSGNSYNEQFF.

As for this clone: This CDR3 is also generated by other DNA sequences in the sample. The V and J genes are TRBV5-1 and TRBJ2-7; weak D call: TRBD2 (6 bases). The length of the CDR3 is 13 residues. Looked up from germline, CDR1 is SGHRS and CDR2 is YFSETQ. The V end lost 4 bases, the J end lost 6 bases, and 14 bases lay between the germline ends. Here the CDR3 reads CASSIGTGVEQYF. Written as DNA, the CDR3 is TGCGCCAGCAGCATAGGGACGGGGGTCGAGCAGTACTTC.